This section outlines one T cell receptor beta chain sequence together with its context. There is no known antigen for this receptor. Germline is not matched at one junction end, which may reflect a read error. The data stem from a study of T cell responses to AZD1222 COVID-19 vaccine (dated by TCRdb to the early 2020s). With respect to the entire study: AZD1222 recipients with second doses at about 4 weeks or about 12 weeks were pooled, because spike-specific TCR depth and breadth did not differ between schedules. A total of about 230 trial participants underwent TCR sequencing, of whom about 210 received two doses of AZD1222 and some 26 received two doses of the MenACWY control vaccine. Trial participants were enrolled by age into subgroups of 18-55, 56-69 and 70-plus years, and around 140, 26 and 57 TCR-sequenced participants, respectively, were included in these subgroups.

Broader findings and caveats from the paper: In the small 56-69-year group, the increase in depth fell short of significance, most likely because of low power. A significant rise in spike-specific TCR breadth and depth was observed after two AZD1222 doses relative to day 0 and relative to MenACWY recipients. The vaccine-associated CD4 TCRs covered the entire spike protein, and the dominant responses fell in regions 160-218 and 743-854. Because no day 14 peak-response samples were available, the repertoires could be characterized only after the peak T cell response. Participants were mostly white British, with more females than males. The authors suggested clonal diversity may have been underestimated. Conclusions about previously exposed vaccinees are limited because only a handful of AZD1222 recipients were SARS-CoV-2 seropositive at baseline. Epitopes outside the regions mutated in the B.1.351 and B.1.1.7 variants were reportedly recognized by nearly half of the unique spike-specific TCRs.

CDR1 LGHDT and CDR2 YNNKEL were looked up in the germline V gene (reference sequence). From cysteine to phenylalanine, the CDR3 is 12 amino acids long. Of all the DNA, just the CDR3 is kept, 36 bases in frame from base 1. The CDR3 regions of human TCRbeta chains were subjected to immunosequencing. The authors' analysis ran thus. TCRs in the repertoires were compared against a reference library of SARS-CoV-2-specific TCRs that had been generated with the MIRA antigen-specificity platform. Breadth was defined as the fraction of unique TCRs that were SARS-CoV-2-associated, and depth was defined as the fraction of total T cells that were SARS-CoV-2-associated. Using the MIRA data, each spike-specific TCR was assigned both to the spike region to which the TCR was reactive and to a CD4 or CD8 class. Log10-transformed breadth and depth values were compared by one-way ANOVA with Sidak's multiple comparisons tests. Drawn from immuneACCESS, this table holds only the in-frame rearrangements with V and J called that TCRdb kept. Clones are partly lost; checked studies trace under half to an unresolved V gene and leave the rest unexplained. The V and J calls and clone size were taken over from that table, and D and trimming were inferred from the DNA. For this sample the table gives 90,000 to 150,000 clones, of which approximately 90% were detected only once. Of the sample, 2% to 2.5% falls within the top ten clones.

The sample's time point label, in plain terms: baseline before first vaccination. Vaccinee samples were obtained from the UK trials COV001 and COV002, which included a single-blind randomized controlled phase 2/3 trial of AZD1222 (ChAdOx1 nCoV-19) in healthy adults. For TCRbeta chain sequencing, PBMC samples from trial participants were taken at day 0 and at day 28 after the second dose. The chain uses TRBV3-1 (or the pseudogene TRBV3-2) and TRBJ2-7; the D region possibly corresponds to TRBD2 (5 bases align). Sample: peripheral blood, taken on day 0 of AZD1222 vaccination. This clonotype originated in an adult in good health. The CDR3 protein sequence reads: CASSPRTGGRNF. The DNA sequence is as follows: TGTGCCAGCAGCCCCAGGACCGGAGGTAGGAACTTC.